Below, 6 T cell receptor beta chains from the same sample are listed, as sequenced in a study of T cell responses to AZD1222 COVID-19 vaccine. This table comes from immunoSEQ multiplex PCR, and its TCRdb copy is limited to in-frame clones, with some not included. In the table there are under 40,000 clones, around three quarters of which are singletons. The material was peripheral blood, obtained 28 days after the second AZD1222 dose. The receptors originated from an adult who received the AZD1222 COVID-19 vaccine.

The chain uses TRBV4-1 and TRBJ2-7; 8 bases are a match to TRBD1. V lost 1 base to trimming and J lost 7 bases; unmatched junction nucleotides: 12. Germline V gene lookup returns CDR1 MGHRA and CDR2 YSYEKL. The CDR3 sequence is 16 residues long. The CDR3 loop is CASSQVPPPRGLEQYF. The CDR3 region has the DNA TGCGCCAGCAGCCAAGTACCGCCTCCCAGGGGGCTTGAGCAGTACTTC.

The chain couples TRBV18 to TRBJ1-2; 7 bases align to TRBD1. The CDR3 covers 15 residues. Per the germline V gene, CDR1 is KGHSH and CDR2 is LQKENI. V was clipped by 2 bases and J by 4 bases; unmatched bases: 7. The CDR3: CASSPDLQGSYGYTF. The CDR3 region has the DNA TGTGCCAGCTCACCAGACTTACAGGGGAGCTATGGCTACACCTTC.

This clone was detected only a few times. The V call is TRBV3-1 (or the pseudogene TRBV3-2), the J call TRBJ1-1, with a possible D match to TRBD1 (6 bases). The germline V gene encodes CDR1 LGHDT and CDR2 YNNKEL (reference sequence). The CDR3 consists of 13 residues. Deletions cut 1 base from V and 7 bases from J, with 10 bases between. The CDR3 nucleotides read TGTGCCAGCAGCCAAGGGGCACAGGGTGAAGCTTTCTTT. Translating gives CASSQGAQGEAFF.

This clone is a singleton in its sample. The rearrangement joins TRBV5-1 to TRBJ2-1; the D is unclear. Germline values: CDR1 SGHRS, CDR2 YFSETQ. Deletions cut 4 bases from V and 4 bases from J, with 15 bases between. The CDR3 is 15 residues long. CDR3 DNA sequence: TGCGCCAGCAGCCGCAGCCTGCAGCAATACAATGAGCAGTTCTTC. It yields the protein CASSRSLQQYNEQFF.

This chain uses TRBV10-3 with TRBJ2-7; the D gene is possibly TRBD1 (6 bases). The germline CDR1 and CDR2 sequences are ENHRY and SYGVKD. The V gene lost 3 bases and the J gene lost 6 bases, with 12 bases spanning the gap. The CDR3 runs to 13 residues. This CDR3 is CAISDTGTLEQYV. The DNA of the CDR3 is TGTGCCATCAGTGATACCGGGACACTCGAGCAGTACGTC.

CDR3 amino acids: CASSYAGTSNQPQHF. The DNA of the CDR3 is TGTGCCAGCAGTTATGCAGGGACTAGCAATCAGCCCCAGCATTTT. V usage is TRBV6-5 and J usage is TRBJ1-5, with a possible D match to TRBD1 (5 bases). Deletions cut 3 bases from V and 0 bases from J, with 9 bases between. The CDR3 extends over 15 amino acids. Germline loops: CDR1 MNHEY, CDR2 SVGAGI.